The 12 T cell receptor beta chains presented below share a single source sample, sequenced in a study of hypomethylating agent response in myelodysplastic syndrome. Some clones are missing from TCRdb's copy, which holds only in-frame ones; the method was immunoSEQ multiplex PCR. This table has approximately 940 clones, about 81% appearing once. The material sequenced was bone marrow, taken before or after starting hypomethylating agent treatment for myelodysplastic syndrome (not recorded which). These receptors originate from a human donor with myelodysplastic syndrome.

The rearrangement uses TRBV7-2 and TRBJ2-3; a weak D match, TRBD1 (7 bases). Germline CDR1 and CDR2: SGHTA and FQGNSA. V shed 5 bases and J shed 3 bases, with 15 bases lying between them. The CDR3 has 15 amino acids. The CDR3 nucleotides read TGTGCCAGCAGCCCCCAGGGGGGACGGACAGATACGCAGTATTTT. Translation gives CASSPQGGRTDTQYF. Based on the CDR3 plus reference TRBV7-2 and TRBJ2-3, the full variable domain is GAGVSQSPSNKVTEKGKDVELRCDPISGHTALYWYRQSLGQGLEFLIYFQGNSAPDKSGLPSDRFSAERTGGSVSTLTIQRTQQEDSAVYLCASSPQGGRTDTQYFGPGTRLTVL.

V and J are TRBV6-5 and TRBJ1-6; D remains ambiguous. The CDR3 loop spans 14 amino acids. CDR1 MNHEY and CDR2 SVGAGI come from the germline V gene. Trimming cost V 1 base and J 6 bases, with 7 bases left between them. This CDR3 is CASSYYRVNSPLHF. The DNA of the CDR3 is TGTGCCAGCAGTTACTACCGGGTTAATTCACCCCTCCACTTT.

V is TRBV6-5 and J is TRBJ2-5; D is tentatively TRBD1 or TRBD2 (5 bases each). Trimming left V 2 bases short and J 2 bases short, with 15 bases between. Looked up from germline, CDR1 is MNHEY and CDR2 is SVGAGI. The CDR3 is 16 amino acids. Here the CDR3 reads CASSYGGAGNQETQYF. The DNA for the CDR3 is TGTGCCAGCAGTTACGGGGGAGCAGGGAATCAAGAGACCCAGTACTTC.

The V gene is TRBV6-1, the J gene TRBJ1-2, with 7 bases aligning to TRBD1. V was clipped by 4 bases and J by 6 bases; unmatched bases: 8. This CDR3 region has 14 residues. CDR1 and CDR2 from the germline V gene are MNHNS and SASEGT. The CDR3 sequence is CASSATGQRDGYTF. DNA of the CDR3: TGTGCCAGCAGTGCTACGGGACAGAGAGATGGCTACACCTTC.

The chain links TRBV7-7 to TRBJ2-3; the D is unclear. Trimming took 2 bases from V and 4 from J, leaving 7 bases between them. The CDR3 is 13 amino acids. Germline loops: CDR1 SSHAT, CDR2 FNYEAQ (reference sequence). DNA of the CDR3: TGTGCCAGCAGCTTATCCTTGGCAGATACGCAGTATTTT. The encoded protein is CASSLSLADTQYF.

V and J are TRBV7-9 and TRBJ2-5; D is possibly TRBD1 (6 bases). The CDR3 is made up of 12 amino acids. Germline V CDR1 and CDR2: SEHNR, FQNEAQ (reference sequence). V was cut by 6 bases and J by 3 bases, with 8 bases left in between. CDR3 sequence (DNA): TGTGCCAGCAGTCGGGACAAAGAGACCCAGTACTTC. This encodes CASSRDKETQYF.

V gene TRBV10-3 combines with J gene TRBJ1-1, with a weak D call TRBD1 (6 bases). CDR1 and CDR2 (germline): ENHRY, SYGVKD. With 7 bases removed from V and 5 bases from J, the gap between germline ends came to 17 bases. CDR3 length equals 14 residues. The CDR3 DNA sequence: TGTGCCATCACCGAGGGGGGGGTGGGTACTGAAGCTTTCTTT. Translation: CAITEGGVGTEAFF.

This CDR3 is CAWSAIGHNEQFF. CDR3 nucleotide sequence: TGTGCCTGGAGTGCGATAGGGCACAATGAGCAGTTCTTC. The chain has TRBV30 and TRBJ2-1; D is ambiguous. This CDR3 is 13 amino acids long. Trimming took 1 base from V and 5 from J, leaving 9 bases between them. Germline CDR1 GTSNPN, CDR2 SVGIG (reference sequence).

In this sample, this clone is hyperexpanded. This sequence joins TRBV2 and TRBJ1-3, with a weak D call TRBD1 (5 bases). Trimming pared 10 bases from V and 0 bases from J, leaving 13 bases between. The germline V gene has CDR1 SNHLY and CDR2 FYNNEI. The CDR3 covers 14 residues. CDR3 DNA sequence: TGTGCCACCCTTATAGACAGCTCTGGAAACACCATATATTTT. Amino acids: CATLIDSSGNTIYF.

The V and J genes are TRBV6-5 and TRBJ2-7, with TRBD2 matching 7 bases. The germline CDR1 and CDR2 sequences are MNHEY and SVGAGI. J gave up 0 bases and V 4 bases, and 6 bases lay outside the gene matches. The CDR3 consists of 15 residues. This CDR3 is CASSSPSGSSYEQYF. The CDR3 DNA reads TGTGCCAGCAGTTCACCTAGCGGAAGCTCCTACGAGCAGTACTTC.

The V and J genes are TRBV7-8 and TRBJ2-7; possible D gene TRBD2, 6 bases. CDR1 is SGHVS, CDR2 FQNEAQ, per germline. The CDR3 is 15 amino acids. Deletions cut 0 bases from V and 2 bases from J, with 11 bases between. For the CDR3, the DNA is TGTGCCAGCAGCTTAGCGGGACTCATGACCTACGAGCAGTACTTC. It translates to CASSLAGLMTYEQYF.

J is TRBJ2-5 and V is TRBV25-1; 9 bases fit TRBD2. The CDR3 sequence is 16 residues long. V lost 1 base to trimming and J lost 3 bases; unmatched junction nucleotides: 6. The V gene's germline CDR1 is MGHDK and CDR2 SYGVNS. For the CDR3, the DNA is TGTGCCAGCAGTGAATGGGGTAGCGGGAGTAAAGAGACCCAGTACTTC. Amino acids: CASSEWGSGSKETQYF.